This T cell receptor (beta chain) stems from a study of blood T cell repertoires in COVID-19. Across the whole study: Sites in the United States, Italy and Spain provided acute and convalescent COVID-19 samples.

Clones were sequenced by immunoSEQ multiplex PCR, and TCRdb holds only the in-frame ones, with some missing. The sample holds about 14,000 clones; around 67% are singletons and the top ten take 20% to 25%. CDR3 length: 18 residues. Germline V gives CDR1 SQVTM, CDR2 ANQGSEA. With V trimmed by 6 bases and J by 2 bases, 21 bases remained unmatched. The V gene is TRBV29-1, the J gene TRBJ2-7, with 8 bases identical to TRBD1. What was sequenced was peripheral blood. This sequence originates from a boy between 2 and 15 years old with active or convalescent COVID-19. DNA of the CDR3: TGCAGCGTCGCGCCTTGGGGGGTTAGGGACAGGCGTACCTACGAGCAGTACGTC. Its protein product is CSVAPWGVRDRRTYEQYV.